A single sample gave rise to the 19 T cell receptor beta chains below, sequenced in a study of cytomegalovirus exposure and HLA in healthy donors. 13 Jbeta primers and 60 Vbeta primers were used for the PCR. The protocol was immunoSEQ multiplex PCR, while the TCRdb copy is restricted to in-frame clones and leaves out a portion. The table has some 120,000 clones, approximately 80% seen once. Sequencing was performed on PBMCs. The source of these receptors is a middle-aged man in good health and CMV-seronegative.

V is TRBV28 and J is TRBJ1-2, with D maybe TRBD1 (6 bases). The CDR3 is 14 residues long. V lost 6 bases and J 8 bases, leaving 19 bases between the germline ends. Germline V gene sequence: CDR1 MDHEN, CDR2 SYDVKM. CDR3 sequence (DNA): TGTGCCAGCAGGGACAGCCCCCCACTCCGGGGCTACACCTTC. It codes for CASRDSPPLRGYTF.

This clone has a handful of counts. This chain links TRBV13 with TRBJ2-2, with 11 bases identical to TRBD1. CDR3 length equals 17 residues. Germline values: CDR1 PRHDT, CDR2 FYEKMQ (reference sequence). V was clipped by 0 bases and J by 8 bases; unmatched bases: 8. The CDR3 DNA sequence: TGTGCCAGCAGCTTAGGCCCTTCTGGACAGGGGGCGGGGGAGCTGTTTTTT. Translating it yields CASSLGPSGQGAGELFF.

This chain connects TRBV15 to TRBJ1-5; D ambiguous. V lost 7 bases and J 0 bases, leaving 10 bases between the germline ends. Germline lookup yields CDR1 LNHNV and CDR2 YYDKDF (reference sequence). The CDR3 length is 14 residues. For the CDR3, the DNA is TGTGCCACCAACCCCGGGGATAGCAATCAGCCCCAGCATTTT. As protein: CATNPGDSNQPQHF.

This chain connects TRBV7-2 to TRBJ2-5; 9 bases line up with TRBD1. The germline gives CDR1 SGHTA, CDR2 FQGNSA. V was pared by 5 bases and J by 2 bases, with 9 bases of the junction left unmatched. The CDR3 runs 16 residues. CDR3 loop: CASSRAATGGQETQYF. The CDR3 DNA reads as TGTGCCAGCAGCCGCGCTGCGACAGGGGGTCAAGAGACCCAGTACTTC. Filled out from reference TRBV7-2 and TRBJ2-5, the complete variable domain reads GAGVSQSPSNKVTEKGKDVELRCDPISGHTALYWYRQSLGQGLEFLIYFQGNSAPDKSGLPSDRFSAERTGGSVSTLTIQRTQQEDSAVYLCASSRAATGGQETQYFGPGTRLLVL.

The J gene is TRBJ2-2, the V gene TRBV6-4; TRBD1 matches at 8 bases. Germline V gene sequence: CDR1 MRHNA, CDR2 SNTAGT. V lost 6 bases and J lost 4; bases outside the gene matches: 4. The CDR3 has 14 residues. CDR3 DNA: TGTGCCAGCAGGAGCGACAGGGGCACCGGGGAGCTGTTTTTT. Translated, it gives CASRSDRGTGELFF.

This chain connects TRBV19 to TRBJ2-1; 9 nucleotides agree with TRBD2. CDR3 length: 15 amino acids. V trimming: 4 bases; J trimming: 9 bases; junction bases outside the gene matches: 10. Per germline, CDR1 LNHDA and CDR2 SQIVND (reference sequence). The CDR3: CASSNVPGTSSEQFF. In DNA form, the CDR3 reads TGTGCCAGTAGTAACGTACCCGGGACTAGCAGTGAGCAGTTCTTC. Full variable domain (missing parts from reference TRBV19 and TRBJ2-1): DGGITQSPKYLFRKEGQNVTLSCEQNLNHDAMYWYRQDPGQGLRLIYYSQIVNDFQKGDIAEGYSVSREKKESFPLTVTSAQKNPTAFYLCASSNVPGTSSEQFFGPGTRLTVL.

The rearrangement joins TRBV5-6 to TRBJ2-7; 10 positions agree with TRBD2. The CDR3 is 17 amino acids. CDR1 is SGHDT, CDR2 YYEEEE, per germline. After removal of 3 bases from V and 0 bases from J, the junction contained 9 bases not matched to a gene. The CDR3 spells CASSSSGLATSSYEQYF. DNA for the CDR3: TGTGCCAGCAGCTCGTCGGGACTAGCGACGAGCTCCTACGAGCAGTACTTC.

The chain recombines TRBV7-3 with TRBJ2-2; 8 nucleotides align to TRBD1. V shed 3 bases and J 1 base; nucleotides not matched to a gene: 1. CDR3 length: 15 residues. Germline values: CDR1 SGHTA, CDR2 FQGTGA. DNA for the CDR3: TGTGCCAGCAGCTTGGGGACAGGGAACACCGGGGAGCTGTTTTTT. It encodes CASSLGTGNTGELFF.

The V gene is TRBV4-3, the J gene TRBJ2-7, with 8 bases fitting TRBD2. Germline assignment: CDR1 LGHNA and CDR2 YSLEER. V gave up 3 bases and J gave up 0 bases; unmatched junction bases: 4. The CDR3 is 15 residues long. The CDR3 reads CASSQGAGGSYEQYF. As DNA, the CDR3 is TGCGCCAGCAGCCAGGGGGCGGGAGGCTCCTACGAGCAGTACTTC.

This clone has just a few counts. The V and J genes are TRBV4-2 and TRBJ1-1; maybe TRBD1 (6 bases). This CDR3 region has 13 residues. V was clipped by 4 bases and J by 5 bases, with 11 bases between them. Germline CDR1 reads LGHNA; CDR2 reads YNFKEQ. This chain's CDR3 is CASSRGGTTEAFF. The CDR3 nucleotides read TGTGCCAGCAGCCGCGGGGGGACAACTGAAGCTTTCTTT.

The chain combines TRBV18 with TRBJ1-3; D perhaps matches TRBD1 (6 bases). Germline CDR1 reads KGHSH; CDR2 reads LQKENI. The CDR3 extends over 15 amino acids. Trimming pared 4 bases from V and 0 bases from J, leaving 10 bases between. CDR3 protein: CASSRQVSSGNTIYF. The CDR3 region has the DNA TGTGCCAGCTCACGACAGGTCTCCTCTGGAAACACCATATATTTT.

V gene TRBV9 combines with J gene TRBJ2-7, with D perhaps matching TRBD1 (5 bases). Germline lookup yields CDR1 SGDLS and CDR2 YYNGEE. Trimming pared 4 bases from V and 2 bases from J, leaving 13 bases between. This CDR3 has 14 amino acids. CDR3 residues: CASSPGQAAYEQYF. The CDR3 nucleotides are TGTGCCAGCAGCCCTGGACAAGCAGCCTACGAGCAGTACTTC.

The chain carries TRBV25-1 and TRBJ1-2; D ambiguous. V lost 2 bases to trimming and J lost 3 bases, with 10 bases between them. The germline CDR1 and CDR2 sequences are MGHDK and SYGVNS. CDR3 length: 14 amino acids. The DNA of the CDR3 is TGTGCCAGCAGTGAAGTCGGTAAAGACTATGGCTACACCTTC. This gives the protein CASSEVGKDYGYTF.

The chain joins TRBV6-4 to TRBJ2-1; 9 nucleotides align to TRBD2. The CDR3 sequence is 13 residues long. V lost 11 bases and J lost 10; bases outside the gene matches: 12. Germline assignment: CDR1 MRHNA and CDR2 SNTAGT. The DNA for the CDR3 is TGTGCCCCCCCTAGGCGGGGGGGAGGAGAGCAGTTCTTC. Translated, it gives CAPPRRGGGEQFF.

This clone was counted between two and nine times. The genes are TRBV7-3 and TRBJ2-5; TRBD2 agrees at 11 bases. Germline loops: CDR1 SGHTA, CDR2 FQGTGA. CDR3 length: 14 amino acids. J gave up 7 bases and V 6 bases, and 7 bases lay outside the gene matches. The CDR3 coding sequence is TGTGCCAGCAGTCGAACTCTAGCGGGAGGGACCCAGTACTTC. It yields the protein CASSRTLAGGTQYF.

The chain uses TRBV18 and TRBJ1-2; D is unclear. Per germline, CDR1 KGHSH and CDR2 LQKENI. The CDR3 consists of 13 residues. V was trimmed by 3 bases and J by 4 bases, leaving 9 bases between them. The CDR3 nucleotides are TGTGCCAGCTCACCGGCAGAAATCTATGGCTACACCTTC. It specifies CASSPAEIYGYTF.

V usage is TRBV29-1 and J usage is TRBJ2-7, with D uncertain. The CDR3 loop spans 14 amino acids. The germline V gene encodes CDR1 SQVTM and CDR2 ANQGSEA. V was pared by 5 bases and J by 5 bases, with 19 bases between. The CDR3 spells CSVSQGGERNEQYF. The CDR3 DNA is TGCAGCGTTAGTCAAGGTGGAGAGAGGAACGAGCAGTACTTC.

This clone turned up a few times. The CDR3 sequence: CASSLGLAEYEQYF. The CDR3 DNA follows: TGTGCCAGCAGCTTGGGACTAGCGGAGTACGAGCAGTACTTC. The V and J genes are TRBV7-9 and TRBJ2-7, with 11 nucleotides matching TRBD2. With V trimmed by 3 bases and J by 4 bases, 2 bases remained unmatched. The CDR3 spans 14 residues. Germline loops: CDR1 SEHNR, CDR2 FQNEAQ (reference sequence).

V usage is TRBV19 and J usage is TRBJ1-6; 8 bases agree with TRBD1. The germline V gene encodes CDR1 LNHDA and CDR2 SQIVND (reference sequence). The CDR3 length is 16 residues. V lost 4 bases, J lost 7 bases, and 9 bases stayed unmatched. CDR3 bases: TGTGCCAGTAGTAACCGGACAGGGAGGCGGAATTCACCCCTCCACTTT. This encodes CASSNRTGRRNSPLHF.